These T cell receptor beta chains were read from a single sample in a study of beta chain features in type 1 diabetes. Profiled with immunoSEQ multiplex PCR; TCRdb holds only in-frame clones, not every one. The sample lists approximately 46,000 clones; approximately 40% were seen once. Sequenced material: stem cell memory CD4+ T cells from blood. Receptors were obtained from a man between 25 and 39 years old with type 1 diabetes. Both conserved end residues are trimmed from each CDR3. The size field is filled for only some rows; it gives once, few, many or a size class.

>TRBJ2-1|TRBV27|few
ASSTYYTSGLNEQF
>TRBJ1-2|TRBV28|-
ASSSTEINGYT
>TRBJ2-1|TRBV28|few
ASSRGQGRHNEQF
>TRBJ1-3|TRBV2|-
ASRGDSGNTIY
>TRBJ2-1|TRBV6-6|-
ASSSLRDRGYNEQF
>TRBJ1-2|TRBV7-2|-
ASSLFSRDYGYT
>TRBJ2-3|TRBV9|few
ASSVATGDTQY
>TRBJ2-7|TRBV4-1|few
ASSQDQGLAGVSYEQY
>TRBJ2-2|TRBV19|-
ASSSPSDTGELF
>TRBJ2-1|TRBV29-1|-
SVEPMERELRNEQF
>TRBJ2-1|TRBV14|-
ASSQTSGRGVYNEQF
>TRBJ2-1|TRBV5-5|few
ASSFRLTTYNEQF
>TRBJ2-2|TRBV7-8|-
ASSLGPLAHSAGELF
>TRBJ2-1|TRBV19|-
ASRAGRDLYNEQF
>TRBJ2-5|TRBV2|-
ASQRGQETQY
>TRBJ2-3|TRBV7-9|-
ASIGGGLQDTQY
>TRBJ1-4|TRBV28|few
ATKPTVNEKLF
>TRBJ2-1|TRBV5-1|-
ASRAPGVLSYNEQF
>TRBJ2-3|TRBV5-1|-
ASTIAPQGFLSYTQY
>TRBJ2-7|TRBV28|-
ASSRYYEQY
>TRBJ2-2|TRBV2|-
ASRRLAANTGELF
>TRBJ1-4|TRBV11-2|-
ASSRGQVEKLF
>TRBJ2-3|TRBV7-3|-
ASSTRLTDTQY
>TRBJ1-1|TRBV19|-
ASSIQGVGTEAF
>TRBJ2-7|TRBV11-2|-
ASSVGLAASYEQY
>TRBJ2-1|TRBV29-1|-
SGQRGGSYNEQF
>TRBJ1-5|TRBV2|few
ASSEEGAVQPQH
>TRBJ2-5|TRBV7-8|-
ASSLSDQETQY
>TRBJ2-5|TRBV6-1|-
ASSSSGTNQETQY
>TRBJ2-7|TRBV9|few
ASSTYTGGLSYEQY
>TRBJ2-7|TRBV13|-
ASSFRDRGSGEQY
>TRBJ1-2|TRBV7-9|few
ASSLSRIYGYT
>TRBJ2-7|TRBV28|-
ASSFVGLDPYGQY
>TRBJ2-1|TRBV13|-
ASSALAVHYNEQF
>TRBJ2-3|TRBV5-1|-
ASSLGRLVTDTQY
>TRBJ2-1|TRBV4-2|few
ASSQVSRNEQF
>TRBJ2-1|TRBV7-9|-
ASSLFPASGGVNEQF
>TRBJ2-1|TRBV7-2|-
ASSLGQGLYNEQF
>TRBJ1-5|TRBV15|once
ATSRALNQPQH
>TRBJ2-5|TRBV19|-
ATAGTFQETQY
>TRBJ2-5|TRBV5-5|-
ASSLQGSITRETQY
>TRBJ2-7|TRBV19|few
ASSITGTADYEQY
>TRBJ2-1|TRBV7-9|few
ASSLGRLPPYNEQF
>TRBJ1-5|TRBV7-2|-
ASSARQGRNQPQH
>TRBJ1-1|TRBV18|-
ASSPSGTGDGEAF
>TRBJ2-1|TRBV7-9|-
ASRGGQGLVYNEQF
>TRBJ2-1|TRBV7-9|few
ASSLARASHNEQF
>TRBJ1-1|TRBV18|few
ASSRDTLAYEAF
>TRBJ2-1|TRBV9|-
ASSVVGASYNEQF
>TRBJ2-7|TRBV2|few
ASTAGVVYEQY
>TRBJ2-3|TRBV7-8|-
ASLSSGGTDTQY
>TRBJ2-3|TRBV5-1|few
ASSPPGLAGGDTQY
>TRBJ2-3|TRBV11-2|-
ASSARGSGADTQY
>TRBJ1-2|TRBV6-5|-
ASRLQGIGGYT
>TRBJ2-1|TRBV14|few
ASSQWLAGTSEQF
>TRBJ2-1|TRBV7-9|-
ASSPRRDSGYNEQF
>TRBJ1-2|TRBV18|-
ASSPTGADYGYT